This T cell receptor (beta chain) emerged from a study of shared clonotypes between healthy human individuals (TCRdb year 2020). For the study in its entirety: The cohort comprised a couple of women and a few men aged 18 to 49 years. For each donor, CD4 naive and CD4 memory were each run on three plates, CD8 naive on two plates, and CD8 memory on one plate. To estimate repertoire size and how much clonotype sharing occurs between individuals, the study deeply sequenced the blood TCR repertoires of about five healthy adults. Libraries were prepared and TCR repertoires were sequenced by different laboratories using diverse techniques, in order to increase sequencing depth and limit assay-specific biases. Between about 0.9 and 10 billion PBMCs per donor were obtained by leukapheresis.

Comment on this clone: Its target antigen remains unknown. No much larger clone exists at a distance of one base, and base qualities are not known.

What the work shows at the level of the full study, not this receptor alone: Incomplete sequencing was indicated by rarefaction of sorted-subset datasets, despite the large sequencing depth. Based on pairwise subsampling, the degree of clonotype sharing among donors was expected to be affected by sequencing depth. Naive subsets generally had larger estimated clonotype richness than memory subsets. Sharing across several donors was observed for approximately 5% of naive CD4, under 4% of naive CD8, 2% to 2.5% of memory CD4, and approximately 0.41% of memory CD8 clonotypes. The genetic and exposure-history diversity represented was limited by the small number of donors. Clonotypes shared by all four sorted-subset donors showed higher generation probabilities than non-shared clonotypes. Sampling was restricted to blood, and TCR repertoires in tissue are likely to differ from TCR repertoires in blood.

CD8 naive samples were obtained by positive selection for CCR7 among CD45RO-negative cells, yielding a CD45RA+CCR7+ population from which TemRA cells were excluded. Healthy HIV-negative adults with no recently reported acute infections or vaccinations were included as donors. Only Caucasian adults living in Nashville, Tennessee, USA were represented among the donors. After blood collection by leukapheresis, PBMCs were isolated using Ficoll-Histopaque density gradient centrifugation and then cryopreserved in the vapor phase of liquid nitrogen. Analytical flow cytometry was used to check the purity and quantity of each magnetically sorted T cell population. Genomic DNA was isolated from each sorted fraction and quantified by UV absorbance on a Nanodrop 2000c. Using the deep immunoSEQ assay, multiplex PCR amplified TCR CDR3 regions from genomic DNA. Extracted genomic DNA from each cell subset was distributed evenly across all wells of several immunoSEQ 96-well plates, and each plate was treated as a replicate. For sorted subsets, roughly 200 ng genomic DNA, equal to tens of thousands of T cell genomes, was loaded into each replicate PCR. Purified libraries were quantified with a Qubit 3.0 fluorometer, sized on a Bioanalyzer 2100, and re-quantified with the KAPA Library Quantification kit. A separate single-read 150-cycle Illumina NextSeq 550 flow cell was used to sequence each immunoSEQ 96-well plate. The authors processed their data as follows. Because the immunoSEQ output included only junctional sequences and no quality scores, the filtering could not be the same as the filtering used for full-length reads. To assign V/J genes and CDR3, sequences were annotated against IMGT germline references using PyIR, a Python wrapper for IgBLAST v1.9. Reads with weak V/J assignments (E-value above 1e-6), missing CDR3, stop codons, out-of-frame junctions, or ambiguous translated residues were removed. V3J clonotypes were defined as sequences sharing an identical inferred V gene, J gene, and CDR3 amino acid sequence. To compute the percentage overlap between repertoires, the number of shared unique clonotypes was divided by the size of the smaller repertoire. Three approaches were used to assess repertoire richness: RTK rarefaction, the Chao1 estimator, and Recon v2.1 estimates of unobserved clonotypes. Generation probabilities were computed with OLGA for all TCRbeta clonotypes obtained by the gDNA method from a few donors. This is the immuneACCESS table as TCRdb keeps it, with only in-frame sequences that have V and J called. A part of the clones is gone; compared with another copy, unresolved V genes explain less than half, and the rest is unexplained. V, J and clone size were drawn from that table, and D and trimming were deduced from the DNA. The sample contains roughly 2,000,000 clones, around 93% of them found a single time. The top ten clones comprise less than 2% of the sample.

The CDR3 holds 16 amino acids from the cysteine to the phenylalanine. Only the CDR3 DNA is retained, 48 bases long and in frame from the first base. CDR1 and CDR2 are read off the germline V gene (reference sequence) as MNHEY and SMNVEV. V is reduced by 5 bases and J by 6 bases, leaving a spacing of 21 bases between them. The receptor's source is a man between 18 and 35 years old in good health. Some clones in this sample may be carry-over from other donors' samples. Sequenced input: naive CD8+ T cells from PBMCs. What the cell subset or site label conveys for this sample: CD45RA+CCR7+. Recombination connected TRBV27 to TRBJ2-3; the D region may be TRBD1 or TRBD2, each matching 5 bases equally. The nucleotide sequence is TGTGCCAGCAGTGCCGACCGGGGCGGAGAATGGGATACGCAGTATTTT. The translation is CASSADRGGEWDTQYF.